The 32 T cell receptor beta chains given below trace back to one sample, sequenced in a study of blood T cell repertoires in COVID-19 (dated by TCRdb to 2020 to 2022). The library relied on the immunoSEQ multiplex PCR assay. What TCRdb holds here is the immuneACCESS table cut down to in-frame rearrangements. Part of the clones is not present; checked against another copy, under half of the missing clones reflect an unresolved V gene, and the others are unexplained. This sample holds 250,000 to 350,000 clones; 80% to 90% were observed only once. Jointly, the top ten make up over 5.5% of the sample. The sample comprised peripheral blood. Receptors were obtained from a woman in her fifties or sixties with COVID-19, enrolled during active disease.

The CDR3 loop is CASSLGRSDGYTF. CDR3 coding DNA: TGCGCCAGCAGCTTGGGGAGATCGGATGGCTACACCTTC. V is TRBV5-1 and J is TRBJ1-2; no clear D. Germline values: CDR1 SGHRS, CDR2 YFSETQ. The length of the CDR3 is 13 residues. Trimming cost V 0 bases and J 6 bases, with 9 bases left between them.

This clone was counted at least ten times. The gene calls are TRBV4-2 and TRBJ2-2; tentatively, D is TRBD2 (5 bases). V was cut by 2 bases and J by 3 bases, with 7 bases left in between. CDR1 and CDR2 from the germline V gene are LGHNA and YNFKEQ. This CDR3 spans 14 amino acids. The CDR3 DNA follows: TGTGCCAGCAGCCAAAGGACTTACACCGGGGAGCTGTTTTTT. This codes for CASSQRTYTGELFF.

This rearrangement joins TRBV24-1 to TRBJ2-5; tentative D call: TRBD2 (6 bases). V lost 7 bases and J 3 bases, leaving 11 bases between the germline ends. Germline V gene sequence: CDR1 KGHDR, CDR2 SFDVKD. The CDR3 sequence is 13 residues long. DNA for the CDR3: TGTGCCACCAGGGTACAGCGGGAAGAGACCCAGTACTTC. Amino acids: CATRVQREETQYF.

The chain carries TRBV6-5 and TRBJ2-3, with a possible D match to TRBD1 (7 bases). V lost 4 bases, J lost 3 bases, and 11 bases lay in between. The CDR3 covers 14 residues. Germline V gene sequence: CDR1 MNHEY, CDR2 SVGAGI. The CDR3 sequence is CASSFPGGTDTQYF. In nucleotides, the CDR3 is TGTGCCAGCAGTTTTCCAGGGGGGACAGATACGCAGTATTTT.

The gene calls are TRBV29-1 and TRBJ2-7; possibly TRBD1 for D (6 bases). This CDR3 comprises 12 residues. Trimming removed 4 bases from V and 4 bases from J, with 11 bases in between. Germline-derived CDR1 and CDR2 are SQVTM and ANQGSEA. The CDR3 loop is CSVGNREYEQYF. The CDR3 coding sequence is TGCAGCGTTGGTAACAGGGAATACGAGCAGTACTTC.

Only a few counts were recorded for this clone. Its ends do not fully match the called genes, so a read error is possible. The chain employs TRBV7-9 and TRBJ1-2; possibly TRBD1 for D (6 bases). The CDR3 is made up of 14 amino acids. CDR1 and CDR2 (germline): SEHNR, FQNEAQ (reference sequence). CDR3 DNA sequence: TGTGCCAGCAGCCTAGCGGGACAAGCCTATGGCTACACCTTC. Its translation is CASSLAGQAYGYTF. The entire variable domain, with the rest obtained from reference TRBV7-9 and TRBJ1-2, is as follows: DTGVSQNPRHKITKRGQNVTFRCDPISEHNRLYWYRQTLGQGPEFLTYFQNEAQLEKSRLLSDRFSAERPKGSFSTLEIQRTEQGDSAMYLCASSLAGQAYGYTFGSGTRLTVV.

The chain uses TRBV6-2 or TRBV6-3 and TRBJ2-1, with TRBD2 matching 16 bases. V lost 2 bases, J lost 9 bases, and 7 bases stayed unmatched. Germline V gives CDR1 MNHEY, CDR2 SVGEGT. This CDR3 has 17 residues. The CDR3 DNA reads TGTGCCAGCAGTTACCCGGGACTAGCGGGAGGGAAGGGTGAGCAGTTCTTC. The encoded protein is CASSYPGLAGGKGEQFF.

The rearrangement links TRBV9 to TRBJ1-1; 9 bases line up with TRBD1. This CDR3 comprises 16 residues. Germline CDR1 reads SGDLS; CDR2 reads YYNGEE. The junction had 4 bases not matched to a gene; V was cut back by 0 bases and J by 1 base. The CDR3 here is CASSVASGQGNTEAFF. Written as DNA, the CDR3 is TGTGCCAGCAGCGTAGCATCGGGACAGGGGAACACTGAAGCTTTCTTT.

This chain uses TRBV20-1 with TRBJ1-1; 7 bases agree with TRBD1. V lost 6 bases, J lost 7 bases, and 5 bases stayed unmatched. The CDR3 has 11 residues. Germline assignment: CDR1 DFQATT and CDR2 SNEGSKA (reference sequence). CDR3 protein: CSADYRGEAFF. The CDR3 nucleotides are TGCAGTGCCGACTACAGGGGTGAAGCTTTCTTT.

This sequence joins TRBV24-1 and TRBJ2-2; 10 bases are shared with TRBD1. CDR1 is KGHDR and CDR2 is SFDVKD in the germline V gene. The CDR3 is 14 amino acids. The V and J ends lost 8 bases and 6 bases, in that order; junction bases with no gene match: 5. The CDR3 coding sequence is TGTGCCACCACCGGGACAGGGGTCGCCGGGGAGCTGTTTTTT. This encodes CATTGTGVAGELFF.

This clone appeared once. V and J are TRBV21-1 and TRBJ2-7; TRBD2 reflects the table's D call only, with no check against the DNA. TRBV21-1 is assigned pseudogene status. The CDR3 spans 15 residues. The CDR3 DNA reads as TGTGCCACACCCGACAACGAGGGAGTCGTGGACGAGCAGTACTTC. Translation: CATPDNEGVVDEQYF.

CDR3 in DNA: TGCGCCAGCAGCTTGGGGGGGCTTGGCTATGGCTACACCTTC. Its translation: CASSLGGLGYGYTF. The rearrangement uses TRBV5-1 and TRBJ1-2, with a weak D call TRBD1 (6 bases). Germline V gene sequence: CDR1 SGHRS, CDR2 YFSETQ. The CDR3 has 14 amino acids. The V gene lost 0 bases and the J gene lost 4 bases, with 10 bases spanning the gap.

This clone has just one count. V gene TRBV4-1 combines with J gene TRBJ1-2, with 7 bases lining up with TRBD1. This CDR3 contains 17 residues. Germline values: CDR1 MGHRA, CDR2 YSYEKL. V lost 0 bases and J lost 7; bases outside the gene matches: 14. The CDR3 loop is CASSQELGGQRTGGYTF. In nucleotides, the CDR3 is TGCGCCAGCAGCCAAGAGTTGGGGGGACAGCGGACGGGTGGCTACACCTTC.

The V and J genes are TRBV6-5 and TRBJ1-4; no clear D. CDR1 is MNHEY and CDR2 is SVGAGI in the germline V gene. The CDR3 sequence is 14 residues long. Trimming shortened V by 7 bases and J by 0 bases, and 9 bases separated the two germline ends. In DNA form, the CDR3 reads TGTGCCAGCACTCCTCGGGCAACTAATGAAAAACTGTTTTTT. Amino acids: CASTPRATNEKLFF.

The V gene is TRBV11-2, the J gene TRBJ1-1, with 7 nucleotides matching TRBD1. Germline CDR1 is SGHAT and CDR2 is FQNNGV. This CDR3 has 14 residues. V gave up 4 bases and J gave up 1 base; unmatched junction bases: 3. The DNA for the CDR3 is TGTGCCAGCAGCTGGACAGGCTCGAACACTGAAGCTTTCTTT. Its protein product is CASSWTGSNTEAFF.

This clone was recorded once. CDR3: CASSDRAGVEKLFF. The CDR3 nucleotides read TGTGCCAGCAGTGATCGGGCAGGGGTTGAAAAACTGTTTTTT. The chain carries TRBV25-1 and TRBJ1-4, with a tentative D call TRBD1 (6 bases). V was clipped by 3 bases and J by 7 bases, with 12 bases between them. The CDR3 contains 14 residues. The V gene's germline CDR1 is MGHDK and CDR2 SYGVNS.

This chain joins TRBV6-5 and TRBJ2-5; D perhaps matches TRBD2 (5 bases). V was shortened by 2 bases and J by 1 base, with 14 bases between the two germline ends. The germline V gene encodes CDR1 MNHEY and CDR2 SVGAGI. This CDR3 region has 16 residues. The CDR3 loop reads CASSYLAQSGQETQYF. The CDR3 DNA sequence: TGTGCCAGCAGTTACCTAGCACAGAGCGGCCAAGAGACCCAGTACTTC.

The J gene is TRBJ2-1, the V gene TRBV11-2; 7 nucleotides align to TRBD2. CDR3 length: 14 residues. CDR1 is SGHAT and CDR2 is FQNNGV in the germline V gene. Trimming cost V 5 bases and J 7 bases; bases outside gene matches: 8. The chain's CDR3 is CASSRRHSGNEQFF. The CDR3 DNA is TGTGCCAGCAGCAGACGACATAGCGGGAATGAGCAGTTCTTC.

The chain couples TRBV19 to TRBJ1-5, with 8 positions matching TRBD1. V lost 8 bases to trimming and J lost 4 bases; unmatched junction nucleotides: 4. This CDR3 region has 13 residues. Germline V lookup: CDR1 LNHDA, CDR2 SQIVND (reference sequence). CDR3 bases: TGTGCCAGTCACACAGGGGGAAATCAGCCCCAGCATTTT. Translated, it gives CASHTGGNQPQHF.

The chain has TRBV9 and TRBJ2-6; D unclear. V was cut by 3 bases and J by 2 bases, with 21 bases left in between. The CDR3 covers 19 residues. Germline V gene data show CDR1 as SGDLS and CDR2 as YYNGEE. The CDR3 DNA sequence: TGTGCCAGCAGCGCCAGAGGCCACCCAAGTTTAGCTGGGGCCAACGTCCTGACTTTC. As protein: CASSARGHPSLAGANVLTF. Drawing the rest from reference TRBV9 and TRBJ2-6, the complete variable domain is DSGVTQTPKHLITATGQRVTLRCSPRSGDLSVYWYQQSLDQGLQFLIQYYNGEERAKGNILERFSAQQFPDLHSELNLSSLELGDSALYFCASSARGHPSLAGANVLTFGAGSRLTVL.

The chain uses TRBV7-2 and TRBJ2-3; a weak D match, TRBD2 (6 bases). CDR1 and CDR2 (germline): SGHTA, FQGNSA. Trimming stripped 5 bases from V and 0 bases from J, with 12 bases between. The CDR3 consists of 15 residues. The CDR3 loop is CASSNSGTSTDTQYF. As DNA, the CDR3 is TGTGCCAGCAGCAATAGCGGCACGAGCACAGATACGCAGTATTTT.

The chain links TRBV13 to TRBJ2-3, with 7 bases matching TRBD1. Germline CDR1 is PRHDT and CDR2 is FYEKMQ (reference sequence). This CDR3 has 13 amino acids. The ends lost 7 bases at V and 3 bases at J; junction bases unmatched: 4. CDR3 amino acids: CASTSQGTDTQYF. The DNA of the CDR3 is TGTGCCAGCACCTCACAGGGGACAGATACGCAGTATTTT.

The CDR3 DNA follows: TGCAGTGCTAGTGTCCAGGAAGCGGCGCAGTTCTTC. This translates into CSASVQEAAQFF. This sequence joins TRBV20-1 and TRBJ2-1; weak D call: TRBD2 (5 bases). This CDR3 has 12 amino acids. Trimming left V 3 bases short and J 12 bases short, with 15 bases between. Germline CDR1 DFQATT, CDR2 SNEGSKA (reference sequence).

V is TRBV9 and J is TRBJ2-1; 8 bases align to TRBD1. Germline CDR1 reads SGDLS; CDR2 reads YYNGEE. This CDR3 is built from 16 residues. V lost 4 bases and J lost 4; bases outside the gene matches: 10. CDR3 DNA: TGTGCCAGCAGCTTCGCAGGGGGCCCTCCGTACAATGAGCAGTTCTTC. Protein: CASSFAGGPPYNEQFF.

The chain uses TRBV7-9 and TRBJ1-2, with 7 bases matching TRBD1. The CDR3 covers 14 residues. The ends lost 2 bases at V and 5 bases at J; junction bases unmatched: 5. Germline V gene data show CDR1 as SEHNR and CDR2 as FQNEAQ (reference sequence). CDR3 nucleotide sequence: TGTGCCAGCAGCTTATTTGCAGGGGGATATGGCTACACCTTC. Translated, it gives CASSLFAGGYGYTF.

CDR3 residues: CATSDLAGGKYNEQFF. CDR3 DNA: TGTGCCACCAGTGATTTAGCGGGAGGTAAATACAATGAGCAGTTCTTC. This chain connects TRBV24-1 to TRBJ2-1; 9 bases map to TRBD2. CDR3 length: 16 residues. Germline assignment: CDR1 KGHDR and CDR2 SFDVKD. Losses at the gene ends were 1 base for V and 4 bases for J; bases not matched to a gene: 4.

This rearrangement joins TRBV19 to TRBJ2-4; 10 positions agree with TRBD2. The junction had 14 bases not matched to a gene; V was cut back by 2 bases and J by 1 base. This CDR3 has 20 amino acids. The germline gives CDR1 LNHDA, CDR2 SQIVND (reference sequence). CDR3 residues: CASSIRTSGTPRGAKNIQYF. CDR3 coding DNA: TGTGCCAGTAGTATAAGGACTAGCGGAACCCCCCGGGGGGCCAAAAACATTCAGTACTTC.

V usage is TRBV7-3 and J usage is TRBJ2-1; 7 bases line up with TRBD2. With V trimmed by 5 bases and J by 4 bases, 11 bases remained unmatched. CDR3 size: 16 residues. Germline V CDR1 and CDR2: SGHTA, FQGTGA. CDR3 sequence: CASSRRGGRLYNEQFF. The CDR3 nucleotides read TGTGCCAGCAGCCGCCGGGGCGGGAGACTTTACAATGAGCAGTTCTTC.

V usage is TRBV21-1 and J usage is TRBJ1-2; the table's TRBD1 call for D was not verified on the DNA. TRBV21-1 is a pseudogene. The CDR3 totals 12 residues. The CDR3 nucleotides are TGTGCCAGCGGACAGGGGGCAAGGGGCTACACCTTC. Protein product: CASGQGARGYTF.

This chain joins TRBV6-4 and TRBJ2-4; TRBD2 matches 7 bases. Trimming at V came to 6 bases and at J to 1 base, leaving 9 bases not matched to a gene. The CDR3 has 16 amino acids. CDR1 is MRHNA and CDR2 is SNTAGT in the germline V gene. CDR3 sequence reads: CASSAGGSSAKNIQYF. The DNA for the CDR3 is TGTGCCAGCAGCGCGGGCGGGAGTTCGGCCAAAAACATTCAGTACTTC.

The chain carries TRBV7-6 and TRBJ1-2; possibly TRBD1 for D (6 bases). The ends were cut back, 5 bases at V and 0 bases at J, with 13 bases in the middle. The CDR3 spans 15 residues. The V gene's germline CDR1 is SGHVS and CDR2 FNYEAQ. The CDR3 sequence: CASSPGTSTNYGYTF. As DNA, the CDR3 is TGTGCCAGCAGCCCTGGGACATCAACTAACTATGGCTACACCTTC.

V is TRBV5-1 and J is TRBJ1-2; D is possibly TRBD1 (6 bases). V was trimmed by 4 bases and J by 6 bases, leaving 10 bases between them. The germline V gene has CDR1 SGHRS and CDR2 YFSETQ. There are 12 residues in the CDR3. CDR3 in amino acids: CASSADRHGYTF. CDR3 coding DNA: TGCGCCAGCAGCGCCGACAGGCATGGCTACACCTTC.